This record concerns one TCR beta chain sequence. Sequencing used immunoSEQ multiplex PCR; TCRdb keeps in-frame clones, though not all of them. Of about 220,000 clones in the sample, about 81% were seen once. Followed over time, Seattle patients had been enrolled while infection was active. The data are from a study of blood T cell repertoires in COVID-19. Per germline, CDR1 MDHEN and CDR2 SYDVKM. There are 14 residues in the CDR3. V shed 5 bases and J 8 bases; nucleotides not matched to a gene: 11. The clonotype comes from a woman in her 70s with COVID-19, enrolled during active disease. Sequenced: peripheral blood. The J gene is TRBJ1-2, the V gene TRBV28; 7 nucleotides align to TRBD1. The CDR3, as DNA: TGTGCCAGCAGTCTCGAGGGGGCCGCCCGGGGCTACACCTTC. This sequence encodes CASSLEGAARGYTF.